This TCR beta chain was found in a study of T cells after yellow fever vaccination. Study-wide context: It was SMART-Seq v4 Ultra Low Input that prepared the fractions with low cell numbers.

Germline V gene data show CDR1 as MGHRA and CDR2 as YSYEKL. After removal of 0 bases from V and 4 bases from J, the junction contained 7 bases not matched to a gene. This CDR3 is 16 amino acids long. About this clonotype itself: What it binds is not known.

TCRdb used MiXCR to reprocess the 5' RACE reads, holding one entry per CDR3 protein. Among 450,000 to 650,000 distinct CDR3 sequences listed, 21% were seen once. Study findings and constraints: Weaker in magnitude, the secondary response showed a faster peak on day 5 versus 15. Repertoires obtained by FACS sorting could include abundant clonotypes that entered as contaminants from the bulk population. Subsequent to the booster, the majority of primary-vaccination clones reappeared (around 96% CD4, 88% CD8).

The sequenced sample was PBMCs, obtained about 21 days after the first yellow fever vaccination. The TCR originated in a man aged 18 to 29 who received the YFV17D yellow fever vaccine. The genes are TRBV4-1 and TRBJ1-1; 8 bases fit TRBD1. CDR3 region: CASSQEPSGGGTEAFF. Here the CDR3 DNA reads TGCGCCAGCAGCCAAGAACCTTCAGGGGGCGGCACTGAAGCTTTCTTT.